Listed here are 26 T cell receptor beta chains from one sample, sequenced in a study of blood T cell repertoires in COVID-19. Clones were sequenced by immunoSEQ multiplex PCR, and TCRdb holds only the in-frame ones, with some missing. The sample consists of 200,000 to 300,000 clones, about 80% of them appearing once. The sample was peripheral blood. Receptor source: a man of 80 years or more with acute or convalescent COVID-19.

V gene TRBV30 combines with J gene TRBJ2-7; 15 bases fit TRBD2. Germline lookup yields CDR1 GTSNPN and CDR2 SVGIG (reference sequence). J gave up 6 bases and V 6 bases, and 9 bases lay outside the gene matches. This CDR3 is built from 15 residues. CDR3 nucleotides: TGTGCCTGCCTCGGGACTAGCGGGAGGTTGTCCGAGCAGTACTTC. It specifies CACLGTSGRLSEQYF.

This clone occurred a few times. This rearrangement joins TRBV7-9 to TRBJ2-7; D not resolved. The CDR3 runs to 19 residues. V was trimmed by 3 bases and J by 1 base, leaving 25 bases between them. Germline CDR1 reads SEHNR; CDR2 reads FQNEAQ (reference sequence). CDR3 loop: CASSFDGPSMVARSYEQYF. The CDR3 DNA is TGTGCCAGCAGCTTTGATGGCCCCTCGATGGTCGCTAGGTCCTACGAGCAGTACTTC.

This chain links TRBV9 with TRBJ2-1, with D uncertain. Germline V lookup: CDR1 SGDLS, CDR2 YYNGEE. This CDR3 region has 14 residues. V lost 0 bases to trimming and J lost 8 bases, with 12 bases between them. The CDR3 loop is CASSVEASFHEQFF. The CDR3 DNA reads as TGTGCCAGCAGCGTAGAGGCTAGTTTTCATGAGCAGTTCTTC.

The V call is TRBV12-3 or TRBV12-4, the J call TRBJ1-2; 7 nucleotides agree with TRBD1. This CDR3 contains 13 residues. V gave up 8 bases and J gave up 3 bases; unmatched junction bases: 6. The CDR3 spells CASARGTDYGYTF. CDR3 DNA: TGTGCCAGCGCCCGAGGGACAGACTATGGCTACACCTTC.

The chain links TRBV7-9 to TRBJ1-2; 9 nucleotides line up with TRBD1. The length of the CDR3 is 14 residues. Trimming at V came to 5 bases and at J to 7 bases, leaving 8 bases not matched to a gene. The germline gives CDR1 SEHNR, CDR2 FQNEAQ (reference sequence). This chain's CDR3 is CASSPWDREGGYTF. CDR3 DNA sequence: TGTGCCAGCAGCCCATGGGACAGGGAAGGTGGCTACACCTTC.

The chain carries TRBV5-6 and TRBJ1-4, with D maybe TRBD1 (6 bases). The V end lost 4 bases, the J end lost 0 bases, and 10 bases lay between the germline ends. The CDR3 sequence is 15 residues long. The V gene's germline CDR1 is SGHDT and CDR2 YYEEEE. The CDR3 DNA sequence: TGTGCCAGCAGCCGGACAGTAGCAACTAATGAAAAACTGTTTTTT. The encoded protein is CASSRTVATNEKLFF. Looking up the rest from reference TRBV5-6 and TRBJ1-4 gives the full variable domain: DAGVTQSPTHLIKTRGQQVTLRCSPKSGHDTVSWYQQALGQGPQFIFQYYEEEERQRGNFPDRFSGHQFPNYSSELNVNALLLGDSALYLCASSRTVATNEKLFFGSGTQLSVL.

The chain recombines TRBV19 with TRBJ1-6; 7 positions match TRBD1. The CDR3 sequence is 15 residues long. CDR1 and CDR2 (germline): LNHDA, SQIVND (reference sequence). Trimming at V came to 4 bases and at J to 3 bases, leaving 3 bases not matched to a gene. Here the CDR3 DNA reads TGTGCCAGTAGTAATCGACAGGGCTATAATTCACCCCTCCACTTT. Translating gives CASSNRQGYNSPLHF.

V usage is TRBV28 and J usage is TRBJ1-6, with 8 bases matching TRBD1. The germline gives CDR1 MDHEN, CDR2 SYDVKM. V lost 3 bases to trimming and J lost 7 bases; unmatched junction nucleotides: 8. The CDR3 contains 16 residues. The CDR3 loop is CASSLSRDRWNSPLHF. CDR3 nucleotides: TGTGCCAGCAGTTTGTCCCGGGACAGGTGGAATTCACCCCTCCACTTT.

The J gene is TRBJ2-7, the V gene TRBV21-1; the table's D call of TRBD2 was not tested on the DNA. TRBV21-1 is recorded as a pseudogene. This CDR3 comprises 15 residues. The DNA of the CDR3 is TGTGCCAGCAGCAAAGAAGGGAGCAAAGCCTACGAGCAGTACTTC. Its protein is CASSKEGSKAYEQYF.

The V gene is TRBV30, the J gene TRBJ1-5; possible D gene TRBD1, 6 bases. The CDR3 contains 17 residues. Germline V CDR1 and CDR2: GTSNPN, SVGIG (reference sequence). Deletions cut 2 bases from V and 0 bases from J, with 17 bases between. The CDR3 sequence is CAWSQTRDTYSNQPQHF. CDR3 sequence (DNA): TGTGCCTGGAGTCAAACCCGGGACACTTATAGCAATCAGCCCCAGCATTTT.

The gene calls are TRBV6-1 and TRBJ1-1; D is possibly TRBD1 (5 bases). V gave up 2 bases and J gave up 1 base, with 11 bases separating them. Germline CDR1 and CDR2: MNHNS and SASEGT. This CDR3 comprises 15 residues. The CDR3 reads CASSESRRANTEAFF. CDR3 sequence (DNA): TGTGCCAGCAGTGAAAGCCGCAGGGCGAACACTGAAGCTTTCTTT.

The sample holds a few counts of this clone. The gene calls are TRBV7-9 and TRBJ1-3, with TRBD1 identical over 8 bases. V shed 5 bases, J shed 0 bases, and the junction held 12 bases outside the gene matches. The CDR3 extends over 18 amino acids. Germline V CDR1 and CDR2: SEHNR, FQNEAQ (reference sequence). Written as DNA, the CDR3 is TGTGCCAGCAGCACTAGCGGGACAGGAACCTTCTCTGGAAACACCATATATTTT. It is translated as CASSTSGTGTFSGNTIYF.

A remark on this clone: Other DNA sequences within the sample encode an identical CDR3. The chain combines TRBV19 with TRBJ2-7, with TRBD1 matching over 10 bases. This CDR3 is 13 amino acids long. Trimming at V came to 5 bases and at J to 4 bases, leaving 2 bases not matched to a gene. Per germline, CDR1 LNHDA and CDR2 SQIVND (reference sequence). The chain's CDR3 is CASSRDRGYEQYF. In DNA, the CDR3 is TGTGCCAGTAGTCGGGACAGGGGTTACGAGCAGTACTTC.

This clone appeared once. The chain uses TRBV19 and TRBJ2-3; TRBD2 might be the D (7 bases). CDR1 is LNHDA, CDR2 SQIVND, per germline (reference sequence). CDR3 size: 15 residues. Trimming cost V 1 base and J 5 bases, with 13 bases left between them. CDR3 nucleotides: TGTGCCAGTAGTATAGGATCAGGGGAGGGAGATACGCAGTATTTT. It yields the protein CASSIGSGEGDTQYF.

The V call is TRBV29-1, the J call TRBJ2-2, with D possibly TRBD2 on 6 matching bases. CDR1 SQVTM and CDR2 ANQGSEA come from the germline V gene. This CDR3 comprises 14 residues. V was cut by 6 bases and J by 2 bases, with 13 bases left in between. CDR3 DNA sequence: TGCAGCGTAGACCGGGACTCAAACACCGGGGAGCTGTTTTTT. The encoded protein is CSVDRDSNTGELFF.

As regards this clone: Other nucleotide sequences from this sample produce the same CDR3. The V call is TRBV3-1 (or the pseudogene TRBV3-2), the J call TRBJ1-5, with 8 bases fitting TRBD1. Germline values: CDR1 LGHDT, CDR2 YNNKEL (reference sequence). V gave up 1 base and J gave up 6 bases; unmatched junction bases: 2. The CDR3 totals 14 residues. The CDR3 reads CASSQGTGGQPQHF. CDR3 in DNA: TGTGCCAGCAGCCAAGGTACAGGGGGTCAGCCCCAGCATTTT.

This clone was recorded once. The chain is built from TRBV27 and TRBJ2-3; 12 nucleotides match TRBD1. The V and J ends lost 5 bases and 3 bases, in that order; junction bases with no gene match: 6. The germline gives CDR1 MNHEY, CDR2 SMNVEV (reference sequence). The CDR3 contains 16 residues. The DNA of the CDR3 is TGTGCCAGCAGTAAGGGACAGGGGGCATGGACAGATACGCAGTATTTT. This encodes CASSKGQGAWTDTQYF.

The chain uses TRBV7-2 and TRBJ2-5, with 9 bases matching TRBD2. With 1 base clipped from V and 6 bases from J, the junction kept 6 bases outside the gene matches. Germline CDR1 reads SGHTA; CDR2 reads FQGNSA. This CDR3 has 15 amino acids. The CDR3 bases are TGTGCCAGCAGCTTAGGGGTAGCGGGAGTACAGACCCAGTACTTC. This sequence encodes CASSLGVAGVQTQYF.

This chain links TRBV11-2 with TRBJ1-2; TRBD1 matches at 9 bases. Germline-derived CDR1 and CDR2 are SGHAT and FQNNGV. The CDR3 consists of 15 residues. With 4 bases clipped from V and 2 bases from J, the junction kept 5 bases outside the gene matches. For the CDR3, the DNA is TGTGCCAGCAGCTCTTACAGGGGGCGAAACTATGGCTACACCTTC. Protein sequence: CASSSYRGRNYGYTF.

V usage is TRBV28 and J usage is TRBJ1-3; 7 bases map to TRBD1. J gave up 1 base and V 6 bases, and 9 bases lay outside the gene matches. Germline lookup yields CDR1 MDHEN and CDR2 SYDVKM. This CDR3 contains 16 residues. CDR3 protein: CASSLTGFVSGNTIYF. Here the CDR3 DNA reads TGTGCCAGCAGCTTGACAGGGTTCGTTTCTGGAAACACCATATATTTT.

The chain combines TRBV6-1 with TRBJ1-5; maybe TRBD1 (5 bases). The CDR3 consists of 13 residues. From germline, CDR1 is MNHNS and CDR2 SASEGT. Deletions cut 2 bases from V and 11 bases from J, with 13 bases between. The CDR3 sequence: CASSEYRQTAQHF. In nucleotides, the CDR3 is TGTGCCAGCAGTGAATACCGACAGACGGCCCAGCATTTT.

This clone showed up just once. The chain employs TRBV19 and TRBJ2-4; 7 nucleotides match TRBD2. Trimming took 4 bases from V and 2 from J; bases not matched to a gene: 14. The CDR3 has 18 residues. Germline V gives CDR1 LNHDA, CDR2 SQIVND (reference sequence). The CDR3 nucleotides read TGTGCCAGTAGTACCGGAAGGCTAGCGGATGGGTCCAAAAACATTCAGTACTTC. As protein: CASSTGRLADGSKNIQYF.

This clone was seen a handful of times. The V gene is TRBV5-1, the J gene TRBJ2-7; 12 bases agree with TRBD2. The CDR3 totals 20 residues. Germline lookup yields CDR1 SGHRS and CDR2 YFSETQ. V trimming: 4 bases; J trimming: 4 bases; junction bases outside the gene matches: 21. The CDR3, as DNA: TGCGCCAGCAGCCTCGGACTAGCGGGACTCCCAAGGACAATGGGATACGAGCAGTACTTC. This codes for CASSLGLAGLPRTMGYEQYF.

J is TRBJ2-3 and V is TRBV6-6; D is undetermined. Germline CDR1 reads MNHNY; CDR2 reads SVGAGI (reference sequence). V dropped 4 bases and J dropped 6 bases, with 5 bases sitting between them. There are 11 residues in the CDR3. The chain's CDR3 is CASSLSDTQYF. CDR3 sequence (DNA): TGTGCCAGCAGTTTAAGCGATACGCAGTATTTT.

The chain uses TRBV28 and TRBJ2-3; TRBD1 aligns across 9 bases. Per germline, CDR1 MDHEN and CDR2 SYDVKM. Losses at the gene ends were 6 bases for V and 1 base for J; bases not matched to a gene: 2. The CDR3 contains 14 residues. Here the CDR3 reads CASSRTGGTDTQYF. The CDR3 bases are TGTGCCAGCAGCCGGACAGGGGGCACAGATACGCAGTATTTT.

The rearrangement links TRBV4-1 to TRBJ2-1; D not resolved. The CDR3 has 15 residues. Per the germline V gene, CDR1 is MGHRA and CDR2 is YSYEKL. V was trimmed by 3 bases and J by 9 bases, leaving 18 bases between them. In DNA, the CDR3 is TGCGCCAGCAGCCACCCTTTAAAGACTGGCGGTGAGCAGTTCTTC. It translates to CASSHPLKTGGEQFF.